These 7 T cell receptor beta chains originate from one sample sequenced in a study of T cell repertoires in cytomegalovirus infection. Using its own MiXCR run on the reads, TCRdb lists one record per CDR3 protein. The sample includes fewer than 70,000 distinct CDR3 sequences, approximately 30% seen only once; the top ten take 59%. These receptors have no known antigen. The sample was CD8+ T cells from cultured PBMCs, taken from culture after CMV antigen stimulation. The receptor set was obtained from a human donor in good health (CMV status not recorded). Some clones in this sample may be carry-over from other donors' samples.

This clonotype was recorded a few times. This chain joins TRBV6-1 and TRBJ1-1; D is perhaps TRBD1 (5 bases). The germline V and J ends were trimmed by 3 bases and 1 base, with 12 bases remaining between them. The CDR3 sequence is 15 residues long. CDR1 and CDR2 from the germline V gene are MNHNS and SASEGT. This CDR3 is CASSDPRGANTEAFF. The CDR3 nucleotides read TGTGCCAGCAGTGACCCAAGGGGTGCGAACACTGAAGCTTTCTTT.

This rearrangement joins TRBV5-4 to TRBJ2-7; 12 bases fit TRBD1. Germline lookup yields CDR1 SGHNT and CDR2 YYREEE (reference sequence). J was trimmed by 5 bases and V by 3 bases; bases with no gene match: 15. This CDR3 contains 18 residues. CDR3: CASSSPLQKGQGANEQYF. In DNA form, the CDR3 reads TGTGCCAGCAGCTCCCCATTACAAAAGGGACAGGGGGCGAACGAGCAGTACTTC. The variable domain in full, with the rest retrieved from reference TRBV5-4 and TRBJ2-7, is ETGVTQSPTHLIKTRGQQVTLRCSSQSGHNTVSWYQQALGQGPQFIFQYYREEENGRGNFPPRFSGLQFPNYSSELNVNALELDDSALYLCASSSPLQKGQGANEQYFGPGTRLTVT.

CDR3 amino acids: CASRWQGDTQYF. The DNA for the CDR3 is TGTGCCAGCAGATGGCAGGGAGATACGCAGTATTTT. The V gene is TRBV7-8, the J gene TRBJ2-3; a possible D gene is TRBD1 (5 bases). V lost 6 bases, J lost 5 bases, and 9 bases lay in between. This CDR3 region has 12 residues. Germline lookup yields CDR1 SGHVS and CDR2 FQNEAQ. The complete variable domain, with remaining parts taken from reference TRBV7-8 and TRBJ2-3, reads GAGVSQSPRYKVAKRGQDVALRCDPISGHVSLFWYQQALGQGPEFLTYFQNEAQLDKSGLPSDRFFAERPEGSVSTLKIQRTQQEDSAVYLCASRWQGDTQYFGPGTRLTVL.

This sequence joins TRBV28 and TRBJ1-1; no clear D. The V end was cut by 5 bases, the J end by 6 bases, with 13 bases between. This CDR3 is 13 amino acids long. Germline CDR1 and CDR2: MDHEN and SYDVKM. The CDR3 coding sequence is TGTGCCAGCAGTGCTGGAACTCGGGCTGAAGCTTTCTTT. This encodes CASSAGTRAEAFF.

The table lists this clonotype with many counts. This chain links TRBV27 with TRBJ2-7; TRBD1 is a possible D gene (6 bases). There are 13 residues in the CDR3. V was pared by 2 bases and J by 1 base, with 6 bases between. The germline V gene has CDR1 MNHEY and CDR2 SMNVEV (reference sequence). The CDR3 loop reads CASSLTGSYEQYF. The DNA of the CDR3 is TGTGCCAGCAGTTTAACAGGGTCCTACGAGCAGTACTTC.

The CDR3 here is CASSPRSGRSPYNEQFF. DNA for the CDR3: TGTGCCAGCAGCCCACGTAGCGGGAGAAGCCCCTACAATGAGCAGTTCTTC. V gene TRBV12-3 or TRBV12-4 combines with J gene TRBJ2-1, with 9 nucleotides matching TRBD2. The V and J ends lost 6 bases and 2 bases, in that order; junction bases with no gene match: 11. The CDR3 runs to 17 residues.

This clonotype was counted only a few times. The chain has TRBV19 and TRBJ2-1, with 12 bases lining up with TRBD2. This CDR3 has 16 residues. Trimming at V came to 5 bases and at J to 5 bases, leaving 7 bases not matched to a gene. Germline loops: CDR1 LNHDA, CDR2 SQIVND (reference sequence). CDR3 residues: CASSLTSGSTNNEQFF. CDR3 sequence (DNA): TGTGCCAGTAGTTTGACTAGCGGGAGCACAAACAATGAGCAGTTCTTC.